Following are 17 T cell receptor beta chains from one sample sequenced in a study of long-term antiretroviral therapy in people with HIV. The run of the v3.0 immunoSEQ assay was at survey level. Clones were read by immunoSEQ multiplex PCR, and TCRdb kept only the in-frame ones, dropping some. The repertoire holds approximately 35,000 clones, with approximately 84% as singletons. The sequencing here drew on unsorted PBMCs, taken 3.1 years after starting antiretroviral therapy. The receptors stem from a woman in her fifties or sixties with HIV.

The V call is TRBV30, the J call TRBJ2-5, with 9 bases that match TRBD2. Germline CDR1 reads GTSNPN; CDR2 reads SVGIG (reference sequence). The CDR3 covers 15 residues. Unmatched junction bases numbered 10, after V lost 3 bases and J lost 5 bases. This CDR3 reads CAWRPLAGSRETQYF. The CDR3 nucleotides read TGTGCCTGGAGGCCTCTAGCGGGGTCAAGGGAGACCCAGTACTTC.

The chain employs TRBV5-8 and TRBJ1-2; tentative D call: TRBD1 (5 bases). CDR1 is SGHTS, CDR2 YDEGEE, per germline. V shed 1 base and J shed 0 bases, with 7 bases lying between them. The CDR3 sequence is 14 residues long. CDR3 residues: CASSLMGANYGYTF. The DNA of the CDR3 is TGTGCCAGCAGCTTGATGGGGGCTAACTATGGCTACACCTTC.

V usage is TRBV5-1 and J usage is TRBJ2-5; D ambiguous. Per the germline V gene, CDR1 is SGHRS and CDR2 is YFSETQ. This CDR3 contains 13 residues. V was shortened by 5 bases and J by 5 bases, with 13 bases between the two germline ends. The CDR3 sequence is CASRGSFGETQYF. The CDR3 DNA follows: TGCGCCAGCAGGGGTAGCTTCGGTGAGACCCAGTACTTC.

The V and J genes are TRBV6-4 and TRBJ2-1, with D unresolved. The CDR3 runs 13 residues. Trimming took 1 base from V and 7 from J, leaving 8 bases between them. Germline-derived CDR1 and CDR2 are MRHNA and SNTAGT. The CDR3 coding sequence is TGTGCCAGCAGTGACTGGGTTGGAAATGAGCAGTTCTTC. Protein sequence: CASSDWVGNEQFF.

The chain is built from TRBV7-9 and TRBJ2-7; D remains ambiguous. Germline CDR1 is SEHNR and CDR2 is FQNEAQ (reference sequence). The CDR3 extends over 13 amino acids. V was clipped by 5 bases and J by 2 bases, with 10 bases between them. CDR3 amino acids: CASSQDVAYEQYF. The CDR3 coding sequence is TGTGCCAGCAGCCAGGACGTAGCCTACGAGCAGTACTTC.

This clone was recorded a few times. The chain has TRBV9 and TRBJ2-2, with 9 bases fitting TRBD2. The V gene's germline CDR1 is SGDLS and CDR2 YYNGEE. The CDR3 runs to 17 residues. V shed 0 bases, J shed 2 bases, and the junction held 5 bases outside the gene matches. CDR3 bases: TGTGCCAGCAGCGTAGGGGGAGCGGGGGGTAACACCGGGGAGCTGTTTTTT. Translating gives CASSVGGAGGNTGELFF. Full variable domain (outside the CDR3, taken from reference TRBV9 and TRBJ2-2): DSGVTQTPKHLITATGQRVTLRCSPRSGDLSVYWYQQSLDQGLQFLIQYYNGEERAKGNILERFSAQQFPDLHSELNLSSLELGDSALYFCASSVGGAGGNTGELFFGEGSRLTVL.

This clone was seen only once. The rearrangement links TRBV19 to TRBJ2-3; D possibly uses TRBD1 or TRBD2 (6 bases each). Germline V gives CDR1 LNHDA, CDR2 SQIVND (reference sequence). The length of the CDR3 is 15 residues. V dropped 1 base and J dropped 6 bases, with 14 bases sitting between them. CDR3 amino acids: CASSIGGGSIDTQYF. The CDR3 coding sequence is TGTGCCAGTAGTATAGGAGGGGGGAGTATCGATACGCAGTATTTT.

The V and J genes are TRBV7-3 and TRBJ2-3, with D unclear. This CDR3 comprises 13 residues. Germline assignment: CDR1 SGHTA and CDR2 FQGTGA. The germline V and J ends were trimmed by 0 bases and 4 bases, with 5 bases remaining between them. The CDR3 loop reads CASSLTVADTQYF. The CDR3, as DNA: TGTGCCAGCAGCTTAACCGTTGCAGATACGCAGTATTTT. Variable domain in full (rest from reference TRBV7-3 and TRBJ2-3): GAGVSQTPSNKVTEKGKYVELRCDPISGHTALYWYRQSLGQGPEFLIYFQGTGAADDSGLPNDRFFAVRPEGSVSTLKIQRTERGDSAVYLCASSLTVADTQYFGPGTRLTVL.

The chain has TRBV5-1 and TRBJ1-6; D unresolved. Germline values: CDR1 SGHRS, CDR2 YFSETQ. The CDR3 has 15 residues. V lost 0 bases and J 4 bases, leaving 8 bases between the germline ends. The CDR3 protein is CASSLDSKYNSPLHF. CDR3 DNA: TGCGCCAGCAGCTTGGATTCCAAATATAATTCACCCCTCCACTTT.

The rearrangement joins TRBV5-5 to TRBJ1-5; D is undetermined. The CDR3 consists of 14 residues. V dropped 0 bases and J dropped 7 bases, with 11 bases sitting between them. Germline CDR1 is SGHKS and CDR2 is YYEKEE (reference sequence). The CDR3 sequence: CASSLGGGKQPQHF. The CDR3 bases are TGTGCCAGCAGCTTGGGGGGAGGGAAACAGCCCCAGCATTTT.

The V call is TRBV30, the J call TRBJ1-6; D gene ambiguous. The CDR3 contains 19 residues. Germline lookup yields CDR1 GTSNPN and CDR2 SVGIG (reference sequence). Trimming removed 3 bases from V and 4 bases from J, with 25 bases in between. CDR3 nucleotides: TGTGCCTGGAGCGGTCCCTGGGGATCCGACACGGATTATAATTCACCCCTCCACTTT. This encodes CAWSGPWGSDTDYNSPLHF.

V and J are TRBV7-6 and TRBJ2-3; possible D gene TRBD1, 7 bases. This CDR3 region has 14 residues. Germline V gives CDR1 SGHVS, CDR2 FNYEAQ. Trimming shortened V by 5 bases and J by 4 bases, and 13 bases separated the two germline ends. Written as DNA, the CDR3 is TGTGCCAGCAGCCCCCAGGGGGGAGCAGATACGCAGTATTTT. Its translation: CASSPQGGADTQYF.

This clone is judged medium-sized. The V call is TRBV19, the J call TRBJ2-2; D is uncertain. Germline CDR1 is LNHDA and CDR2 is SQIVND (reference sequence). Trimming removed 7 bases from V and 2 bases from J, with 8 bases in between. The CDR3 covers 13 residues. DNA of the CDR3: TGTGCCAGTATGAGATCTAACACCGGGGAGCTGTTTTTT. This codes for CASMRSNTGELFF.

CDR3 loop: CASWGRSNTGELFF. CDR3 coding DNA: TGTGCCAGTTGGGGACGGTCCAACACCGGGGAGCTGTTTTTT. The chain joins TRBV6-1 to TRBJ2-2, with D perhaps matching TRBD1 or TRBD2 (5 bases each). The length of the CDR3 is 14 residues. Germline CDR1 is MNHNS and CDR2 is SASEGT. Trimming left V 9 bases short and J 2 bases short, with 13 bases between.

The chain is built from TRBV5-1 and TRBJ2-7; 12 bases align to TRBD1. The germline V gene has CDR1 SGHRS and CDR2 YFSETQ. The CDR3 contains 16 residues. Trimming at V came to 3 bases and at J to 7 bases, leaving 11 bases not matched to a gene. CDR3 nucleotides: TGCGCCAGCAGCTACGCCCCGGGACAGGGGGCGGGGGAGCAGTACTTC. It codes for CASSYAPGQGAGEQYF.

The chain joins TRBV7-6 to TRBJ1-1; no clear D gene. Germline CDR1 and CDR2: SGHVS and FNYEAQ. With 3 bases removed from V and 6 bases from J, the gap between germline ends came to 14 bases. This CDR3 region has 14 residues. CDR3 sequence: CASSFSGVGSEAFF. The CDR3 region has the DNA TGTGCCAGCAGCTTTTCCGGAGTTGGATCTGAAGCTTTCTTT. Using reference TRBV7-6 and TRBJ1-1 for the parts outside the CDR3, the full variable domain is GAGVSQSPRYKVTKRGQDVALRCDPISGHVSLYWYRQALGQGPEFLTYFNYEAQQDKSGLPNDRFSAERPEGSISTLTIQRTEQRDSAMYRCASSFSGVGSEAFFGQGTRLTVV.

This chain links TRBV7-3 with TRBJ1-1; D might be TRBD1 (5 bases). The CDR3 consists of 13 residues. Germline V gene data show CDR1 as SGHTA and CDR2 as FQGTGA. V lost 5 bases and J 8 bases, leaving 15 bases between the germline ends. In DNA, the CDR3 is TGTGCCAGCAGCAACAGCAGGGAGACCGAAGCTTTCTTT. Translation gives CASSNSRETEAFF. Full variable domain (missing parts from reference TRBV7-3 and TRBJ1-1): GAGVSQTPSNKVTEKGKYVELRCDPISGHTALYWYRQSLGQGPEFLIYFQGTGAADDSGLPNDRFFAVRPEGSVSTLKIQRTERGDSAVYLCASSNSRETEAFFGQGTRLTVV.